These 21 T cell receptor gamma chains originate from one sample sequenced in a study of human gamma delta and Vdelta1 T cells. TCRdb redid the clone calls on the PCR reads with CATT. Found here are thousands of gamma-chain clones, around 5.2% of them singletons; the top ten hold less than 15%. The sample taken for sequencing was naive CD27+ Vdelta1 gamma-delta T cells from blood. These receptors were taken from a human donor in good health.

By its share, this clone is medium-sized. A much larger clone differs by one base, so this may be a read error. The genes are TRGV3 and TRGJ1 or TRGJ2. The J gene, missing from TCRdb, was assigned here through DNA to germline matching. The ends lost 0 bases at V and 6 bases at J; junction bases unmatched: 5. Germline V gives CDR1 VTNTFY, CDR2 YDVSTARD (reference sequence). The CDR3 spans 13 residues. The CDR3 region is CATWDRRAYKKLF. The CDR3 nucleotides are TGTGCCACCTGGGACAGGCGGGCTTATAAGAAACTCTTT.

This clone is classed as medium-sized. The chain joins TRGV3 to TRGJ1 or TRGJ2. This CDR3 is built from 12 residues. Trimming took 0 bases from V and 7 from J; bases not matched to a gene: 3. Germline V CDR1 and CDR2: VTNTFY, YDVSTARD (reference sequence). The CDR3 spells CATWDRLYKKLF. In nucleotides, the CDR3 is TGTGCCACCTGGGACAGGCTATATAAGAAACTCTTT.

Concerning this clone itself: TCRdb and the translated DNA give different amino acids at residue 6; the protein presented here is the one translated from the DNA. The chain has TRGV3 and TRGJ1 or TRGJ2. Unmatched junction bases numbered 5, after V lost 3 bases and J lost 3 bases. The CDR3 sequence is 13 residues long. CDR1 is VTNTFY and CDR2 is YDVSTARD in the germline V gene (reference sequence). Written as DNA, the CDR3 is TGTGCCACCTGGGACTGGGTTTATTATAAGAAACTCTTT. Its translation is CATWDWVYYKKLF.

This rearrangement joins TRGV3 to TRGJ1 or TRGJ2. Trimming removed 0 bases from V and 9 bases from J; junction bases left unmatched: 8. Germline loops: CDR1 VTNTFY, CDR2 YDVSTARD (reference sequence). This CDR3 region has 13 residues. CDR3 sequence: CATWDRRWGKKLF. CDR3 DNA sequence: TGTGCCACCTGGGACAGGCGCTGGGGTAAGAAACTCTTT.

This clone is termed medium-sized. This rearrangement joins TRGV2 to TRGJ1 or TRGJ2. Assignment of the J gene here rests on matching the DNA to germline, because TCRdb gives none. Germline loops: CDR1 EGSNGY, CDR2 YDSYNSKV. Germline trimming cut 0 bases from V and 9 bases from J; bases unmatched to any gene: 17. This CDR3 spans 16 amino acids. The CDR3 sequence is CATWDGPVPRAGKKLF. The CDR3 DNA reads TGTGCCACCTGGGACGGGCCAGTCCCCCGAGCGGGTAAGAAACTCTTT.

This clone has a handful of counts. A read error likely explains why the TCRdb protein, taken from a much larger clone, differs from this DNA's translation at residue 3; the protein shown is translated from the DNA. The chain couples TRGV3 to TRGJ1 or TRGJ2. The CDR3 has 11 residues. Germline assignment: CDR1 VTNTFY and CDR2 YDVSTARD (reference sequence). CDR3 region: CAPWDRVRKLF. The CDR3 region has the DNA TGTGCCCCCTGGGATCGGGTTAGGAAACTCTTT.

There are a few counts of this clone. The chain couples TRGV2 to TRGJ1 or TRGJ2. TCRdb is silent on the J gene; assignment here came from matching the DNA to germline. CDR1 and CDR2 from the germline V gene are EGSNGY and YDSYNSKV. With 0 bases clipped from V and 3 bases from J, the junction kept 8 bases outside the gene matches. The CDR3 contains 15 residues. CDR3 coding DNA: TGTGCCACCTGGGACGGGCGGGGAGCTTATTATAAGAAACTCTTT. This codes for CATWDGRGAYYKKLF.

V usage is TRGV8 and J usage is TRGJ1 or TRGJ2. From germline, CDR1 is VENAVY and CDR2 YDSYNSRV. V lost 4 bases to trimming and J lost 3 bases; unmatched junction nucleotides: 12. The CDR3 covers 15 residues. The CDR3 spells CATWDLHPLYYKKLF. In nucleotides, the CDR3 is TGTGCCACCTGGGACCTCCACCCCCTTTATTATAAGAAACTCTTT.

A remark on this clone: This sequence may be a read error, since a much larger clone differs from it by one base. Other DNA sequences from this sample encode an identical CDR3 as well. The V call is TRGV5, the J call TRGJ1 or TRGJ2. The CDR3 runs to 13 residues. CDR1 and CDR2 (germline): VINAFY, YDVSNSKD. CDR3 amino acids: CATWDFKRYKKLF. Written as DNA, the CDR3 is TGTGCCACCTGGGACTTTAAGCGTTATAAGAAACTATTT.

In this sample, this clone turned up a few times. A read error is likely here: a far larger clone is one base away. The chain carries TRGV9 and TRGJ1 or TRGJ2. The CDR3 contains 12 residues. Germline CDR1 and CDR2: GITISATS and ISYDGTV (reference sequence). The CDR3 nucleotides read TGTGCCTTGTTGGAGGCATATTATAAGAAACTCTTT. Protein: CALLEAYYKKLF.

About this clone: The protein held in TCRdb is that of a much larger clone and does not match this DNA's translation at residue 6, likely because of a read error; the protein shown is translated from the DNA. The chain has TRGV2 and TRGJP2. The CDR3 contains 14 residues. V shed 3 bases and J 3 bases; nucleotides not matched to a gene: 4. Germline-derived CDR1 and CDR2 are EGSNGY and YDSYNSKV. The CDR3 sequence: CATWDTRSDWIKTF. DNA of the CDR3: TGTGCCACCTGGGACACGCGTAGTGATTGGATCAAGACGTTT.

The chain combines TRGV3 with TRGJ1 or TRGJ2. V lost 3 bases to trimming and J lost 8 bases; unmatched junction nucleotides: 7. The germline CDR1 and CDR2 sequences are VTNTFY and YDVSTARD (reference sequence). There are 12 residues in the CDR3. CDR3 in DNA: TGTGCCACCTGGGACGGAAAAAATAAGAAACTCTTT. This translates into CATWDGKNKKLF.

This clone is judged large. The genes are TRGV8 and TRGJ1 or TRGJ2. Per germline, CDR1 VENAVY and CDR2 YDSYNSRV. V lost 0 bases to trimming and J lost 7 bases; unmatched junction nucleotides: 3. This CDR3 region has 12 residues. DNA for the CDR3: TGTGCCACCTGGGATAGGCGGTATAAGAAACTCTTT. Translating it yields CATWDRRYKKLF.

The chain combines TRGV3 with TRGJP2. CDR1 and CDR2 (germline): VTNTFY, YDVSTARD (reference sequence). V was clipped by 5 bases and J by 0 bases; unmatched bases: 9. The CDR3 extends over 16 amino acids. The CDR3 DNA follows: TGTGCCACCTGGGTCATGCGATATAGTAGTGATTGGATCAAGACGTTT. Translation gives CATWVMRYSSDWIKTF.

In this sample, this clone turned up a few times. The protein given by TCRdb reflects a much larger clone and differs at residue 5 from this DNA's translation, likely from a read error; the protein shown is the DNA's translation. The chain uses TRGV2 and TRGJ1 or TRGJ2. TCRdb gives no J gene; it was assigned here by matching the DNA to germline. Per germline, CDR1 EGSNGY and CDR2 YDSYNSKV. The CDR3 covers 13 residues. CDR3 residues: CATWYGPRYKKLF. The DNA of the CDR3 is TGTGCCACCTGGTACGGGCCAAGGTATAAGAAACTCTTT.

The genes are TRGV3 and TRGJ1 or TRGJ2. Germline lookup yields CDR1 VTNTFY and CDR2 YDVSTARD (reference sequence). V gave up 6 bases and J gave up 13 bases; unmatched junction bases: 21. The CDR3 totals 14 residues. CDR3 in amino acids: CATWRKGTGTKKLF. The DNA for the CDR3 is TGTGCCACCTGGCGAAAAGGAACCGGGACAAAAAAACTCTTT.

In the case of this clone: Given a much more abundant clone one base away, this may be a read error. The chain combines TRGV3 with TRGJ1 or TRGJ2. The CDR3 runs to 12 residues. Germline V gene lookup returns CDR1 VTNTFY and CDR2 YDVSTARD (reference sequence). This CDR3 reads CATWDNRSKKLF. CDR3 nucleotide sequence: TGTGCCACCTGGGACAACCGATCAAAGAAACTATTT.

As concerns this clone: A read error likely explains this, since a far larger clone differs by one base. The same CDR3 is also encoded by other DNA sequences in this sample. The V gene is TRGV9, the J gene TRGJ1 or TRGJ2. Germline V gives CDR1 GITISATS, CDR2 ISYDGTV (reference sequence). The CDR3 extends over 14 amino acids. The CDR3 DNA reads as TGTGCCTTGTGGGAGACAACGGGTTATTATAAGAAACTATTT. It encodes CALWETTGYYKKLF.

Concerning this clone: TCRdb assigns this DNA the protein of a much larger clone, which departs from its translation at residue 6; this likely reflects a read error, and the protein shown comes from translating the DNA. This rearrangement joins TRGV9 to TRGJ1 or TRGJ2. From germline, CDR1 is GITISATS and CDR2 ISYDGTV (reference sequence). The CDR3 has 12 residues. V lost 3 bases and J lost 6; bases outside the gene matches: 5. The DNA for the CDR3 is TGTGCCTTGTGGGAGACCCGTTATAAGAAACTCTTT. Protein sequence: CALWETRYKKLF.

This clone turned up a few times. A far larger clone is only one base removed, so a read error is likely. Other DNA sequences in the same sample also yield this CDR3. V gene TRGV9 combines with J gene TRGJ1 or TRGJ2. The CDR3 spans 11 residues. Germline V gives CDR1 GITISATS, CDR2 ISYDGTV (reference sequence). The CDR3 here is CALWEVYKKLF. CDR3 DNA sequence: TGTGCCCTGTGGGAGGTGTATAAGAAACTCTTT.

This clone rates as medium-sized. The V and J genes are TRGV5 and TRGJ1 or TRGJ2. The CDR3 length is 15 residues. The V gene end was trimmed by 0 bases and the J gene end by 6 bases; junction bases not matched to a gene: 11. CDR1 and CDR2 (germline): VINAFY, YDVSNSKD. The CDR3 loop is CATWDRPRISYKKLF. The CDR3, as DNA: TGTGCCACCTGGGACAGGCCGAGGATCAGTTATAAGAAACTCTTT.